This T cell receptor (beta chain) was documented in a study of CD8+CD57+ T cells in acquired aplastic anemia. Study summary: Isolated CD4+ and CD8+ cells, once sorted, yielded DNA averaging around 2.9 ug.

In regard to this clonotype: The antigen remains unidentified.

The study's findings and limits: Researchers report that some 31 CD8+ CDR3 sequences appeared in both patients and controls.

TCR beta VDJ and CDR3 profiling used genomic DNA as template. From the reads, TCRdb called clonotypes with MiXCR, one entry per CDR3 protein. The repertoire holds around 50,000 distinct CDR3 sequences, with around two thirds as singletons. What was sequenced was sorted CD4+, CD8+, or CD8+CD57+ T cells (not recorded which) from PBMCs. The sequence was collected from a human donor in good health, serving as a control.

Here the CDR3 DNA reads TGTGCCAGCAGTTTGGGGGGACGGGGCACAGATACGCAGTATTTT. This translates into CASSLGGRGTDTQYF. V gene TRBV28 combines with J gene TRBJ2-3, with D possibly TRBD2 on 6 matching bases. The CDR3 runs to 15 residues. V lost 3 bases to trimming and J lost 1 base, with 11 bases between them. Germline V lookup: CDR1 MDHEN, CDR2 SYDVKM.